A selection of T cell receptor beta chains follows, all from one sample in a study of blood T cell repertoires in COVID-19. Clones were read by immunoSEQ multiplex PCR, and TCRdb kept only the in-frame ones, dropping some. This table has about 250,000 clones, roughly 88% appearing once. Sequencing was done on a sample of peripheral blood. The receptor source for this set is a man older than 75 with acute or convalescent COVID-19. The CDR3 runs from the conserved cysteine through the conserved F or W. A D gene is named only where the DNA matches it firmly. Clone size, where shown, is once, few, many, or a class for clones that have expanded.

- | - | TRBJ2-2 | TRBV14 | TGTGCCAGCAGCCTCGGGCAGGGGAACACCGGGGAGCTGTTTTTT | CASSLGQGNTGELFF
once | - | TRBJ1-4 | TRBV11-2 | TGTGCCAGCAGCGGTACAGGGCTAACTAATGAAAAACTGTTTTTT | CASSGTGLTNEKLFF
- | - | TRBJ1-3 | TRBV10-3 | TGTGCCATCAAGGGGAGGGGTCAAACGAGCTCTGGAAACACCATATATTTT | CAIKGRGQTSSGNTIYF
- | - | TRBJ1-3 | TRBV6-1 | TGTGCCAGCAGTGACGGAGGTACGGTTGCTGGAAACACCATATATTTT | CASSDGGTVAGNTIYF
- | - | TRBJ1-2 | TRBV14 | TGTGCCAGCAGCCAGTTGACATTGGGTTACACCTTC | CASSQLTLGYTF
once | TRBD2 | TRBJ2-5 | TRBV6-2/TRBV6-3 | TGTGCCAGCAGTTACCGAGCCGGGACTAGTTGGGAGACCCAGTACTTC | CASSYRAGTSWETQYF
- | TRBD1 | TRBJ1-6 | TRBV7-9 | TGTGCCAGCAGCCGCACTTACGGGACAGGGGAAGGTTCACCCCTCCACTTT | CASSRTYGTGEGSPLHF
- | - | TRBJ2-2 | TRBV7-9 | TGTGCCAGCGGAGGGGTGGGTTCGAACACCGGGGAGCTGTTTTTT | CASGGVGSNTGELFF
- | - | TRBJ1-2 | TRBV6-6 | TGTGCCAGCAGTCAGTCTCCCCCCAGCCGCGACATCTTTGGCTACACCTTC | CASSQSPPSRDIFGYTF
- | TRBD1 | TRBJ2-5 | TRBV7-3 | TGTGCCAGCAGCTTTTGGACCGGGACAGGGGGCTGGGAGACCCAGTACTTC | CASSFWTGTGGWETQYF
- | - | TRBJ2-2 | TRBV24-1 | TGTGCCACCAGTGGGGAGGTTAACACCGGGGAGCTGTTTTTT | CATSGEVNTGELFF
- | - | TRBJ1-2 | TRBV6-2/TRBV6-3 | TGTGCCAGCAGTGCTCAGACTAACTATGGCTACACCTTC | CASSAQTNYGYTF
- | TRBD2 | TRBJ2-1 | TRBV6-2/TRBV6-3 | TGTGCCAGCAGTTACGGACTAGCGGGAGGAGACAATGAGCAGTTCTTC | CASSYGLAGGDNEQFF
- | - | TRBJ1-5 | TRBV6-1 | TGTGCCAGCAGTGAACTGAGCAATCAGCCCCAGCATTTT | CASSELSNQPQHF
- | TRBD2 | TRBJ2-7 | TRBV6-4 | TGTGCCAGCAGTGACTCCGGAAGAGCGGGGGACTCCTACGAGCAGTACTTC | CASSDSGRAGDSYEQYF
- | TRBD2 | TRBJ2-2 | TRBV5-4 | TGTGCCAGCAGCTCTGGGACTAGATACACCGGGGAGCTGTTTTTT | CASSSGTRYTGELFF
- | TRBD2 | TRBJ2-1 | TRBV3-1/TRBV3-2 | TGTGCCAGCAGCCCTCTTTCTAGCGGGGTCTTTTACAATGAGCAGTTCTTC | CASSPLSSGVFYNEQFF
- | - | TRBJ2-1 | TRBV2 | TGTGCCAGCAGTGAAGCGCTTGTAGCGTACGGGCAGTTCTTC | CASSEALVAYGQFF
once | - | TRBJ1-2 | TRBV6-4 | TGTGCCAGCAGTGACTCGGCGGGGCGCGGAGGCTACACCTTC | CASSDSAGRGGYTF
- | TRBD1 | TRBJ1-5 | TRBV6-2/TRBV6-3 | TGTGCCAGCAGCGGGACAGGGGGCATTCAGCCCCAGCATTTT | CASSGTGGIQPQHF
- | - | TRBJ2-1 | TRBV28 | TGTGCCAGCGGTTCCCTGGGGGGAGAGAACTACAATGAGCAGTTCTTC | CASGSLGGENYNEQFF
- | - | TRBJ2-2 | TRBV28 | TGTGCCAGCAGCTCTTTCGGGTGGCGCACCGGGGAGCTGTTTTTT | CASSSFGWRTGELFF
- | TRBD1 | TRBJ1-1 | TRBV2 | TGTGCCAGCAGTGAACTGGTAGGGGGCGAAGCTTTCTTT | CASSELVGGEAFF
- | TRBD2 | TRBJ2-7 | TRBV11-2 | TGTGCCAGCAGCTTAGGTAGTCTAGCGGGAGGGAAAGAGCAGTACTTC | CASSLGSLAGGKEQYF
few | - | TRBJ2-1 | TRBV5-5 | TGTGCCAGCAGCTTCGTACAGGGTACCAATGAGCAGTTCTTC | CASSFVQGTNEQFF
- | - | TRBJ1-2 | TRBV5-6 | TGTGCCAGCCTTTATAGGGGCGTCTATGGCTACACCTTC | CASLYRGVYGYTF
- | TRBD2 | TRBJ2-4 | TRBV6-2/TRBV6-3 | TGTGCCAGCAGTTACTCATGGGGAGGGGCTACCAAAAACATTCAGTACTTC | CASSYSWGGATKNIQYF
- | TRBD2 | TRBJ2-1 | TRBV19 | TGTGCCAGTAGAGGGACTAGCGGGCACTCCTACAATGAGCAGTTCTTC | CASRGTSGHSYNEQFF
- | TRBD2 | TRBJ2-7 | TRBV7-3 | TGTGCCAGCAGCCTCGGGACTAGCGGGAGCTACGAGCAGTACTTC | CASSLGTSGSYEQYF
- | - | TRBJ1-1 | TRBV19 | TGTGCCAGTAGTATGGGAGGGGTGAACACTGAAGCTTTCTTT | CASSMGGVNTEAFF
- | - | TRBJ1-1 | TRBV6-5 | TGTGCCAGCAGTTACTACCCAGGGGATAGAGGCACTGAAGCTTTCTTT | CASSYYPGDRGTEAFF
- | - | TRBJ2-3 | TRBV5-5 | TGTGCCAGCAGCTCGCCTACGGGAGGCACAGATACGCAGTATTTT | CASSSPTGGTDTQYF
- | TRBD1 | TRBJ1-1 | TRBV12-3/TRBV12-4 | TGTGCCAGCACCAACAGGGGGACTAAAGCTTTCTTT | CASTNRGTKAFF
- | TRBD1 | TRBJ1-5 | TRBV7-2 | TGTGCCAGCAGCCACCCAGGGGGCGTTAATCAGCCCCAGCATTTT | CASSHPGGVNQPQHF
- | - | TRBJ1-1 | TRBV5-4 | TGTGCCAGCAGCCCTAACAGGGTAGGTACTGAAGCTTTCTTT | CASSPNRVGTEAFF
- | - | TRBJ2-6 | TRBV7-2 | TGTGCCAGCAGCCCGGTGGTGGCTGGGGCCAACGTCCTGACTTTC | CASSPVVAGANVLTF
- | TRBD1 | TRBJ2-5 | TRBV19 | TGTGCCAGTAGTAACATGGGACAGGGGGCAGAGACCCAGTACTTC | CASSNMGQGAETQYF
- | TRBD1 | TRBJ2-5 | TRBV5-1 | TGCGCCAGCAGCTTTGGGACAGTCCAAGAGACCCAGTACTTC | CASSFGTVQETQYF
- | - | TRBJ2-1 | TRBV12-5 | TGTGCTAGTGGACAGACGGATTACAATGAGCAGTTCTTC | CASGQTDYNEQFF
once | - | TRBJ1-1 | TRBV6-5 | TGTGCCAGCAGGGCGCAGGGATCTGAAGCTTTCTTT | CASRAQGSEAFF
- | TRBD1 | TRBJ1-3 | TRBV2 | TGTGCCAGCAGGATAGACAGGGCTGGAAACACCATATATTTT | CASRIDRAGNTIYF
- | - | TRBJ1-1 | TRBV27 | TGTGCCAGCATTTCCCGGGGGGGCACTGAAGCTTTCTTT | CASISRGGTEAFF
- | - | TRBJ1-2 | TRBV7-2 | TGTGCCAGCAGCTTAAAGCTAGCTAACTATGGCTACACCTTC | CASSLKLANYGYTF
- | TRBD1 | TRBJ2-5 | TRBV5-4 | TGTGCCAGCAGCTTGCTGGGACAGGGAAGGGAGACCCAGTACTTC | CASSLLGQGRETQYF
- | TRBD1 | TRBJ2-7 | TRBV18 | TGTGCCAGCTCACAAAGTCTAACAGGGGTGAACGAGCAGTACTTC | CASSQSLTGVNEQYF
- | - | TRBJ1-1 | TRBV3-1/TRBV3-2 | TGTGCCAGCAGCCCCTTCTCGAACACTGAAGCTTTCTTT | CASSPFSNTEAFF
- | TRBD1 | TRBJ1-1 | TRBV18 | TGTGCCAGCTCACCTTCCGGGACAGGGCCTACTGAAGCTTTCTTT | CASSPSGTGPTEAFF
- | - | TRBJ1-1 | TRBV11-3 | TGTGCCAGCAGCTTACTTCCAGGTCTCGAAGCTTTCTTT | CASSLLPGLEAFF
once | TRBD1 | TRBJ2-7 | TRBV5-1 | TGCGCCAGCAGCCCGGACAGGGCACCCTACGAGCAGTACTTC | CASSPDRAPYEQYF
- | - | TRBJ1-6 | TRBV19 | TGTGCCAGTGCGGGCGGCGCCCTCCATAATTCACCCCTCCACTTT | CASAGGALHNSPLHF
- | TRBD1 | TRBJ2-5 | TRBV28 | TGTGCCAGCAGTTTGCAGGGGGAGCGAGAGACCCAGTACTTC | CASSLQGERETQYF
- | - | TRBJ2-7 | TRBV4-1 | TGCGCCAGCAGCCGAATGATGGACTGGCACGAGCAGTACTTC | CASSRMMDWHEQYF
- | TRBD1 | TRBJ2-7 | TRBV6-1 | TGTGCCAGCAGTGAAGCGGCGGGACAGGGTCCCTACGAGCAGTACTTC | CASSEAAGQGPYEQYF